The present T cell receptor beta chain was sequenced within a study of blood T cells in healthy people across ages (dated by TCRdb to between 2015 and 2017). Background for the entire study: In model experiments, roughly one uniquely barcoded TCR beta cDNA molecule per two T cells was captured by template switching. Age-related changes in TCR beta repertoire diversity were measured in the study by deep sequencing normalized with unique cDNA molecular identifiers. Two additional independent replicas of 1 million unique cDNA reads from the same blood draw were analyzed for two donors (one aged 18 to 30 and one aged 80 or older). Donors were grouped into four age groups: young (average 16 years), middle-aged (over 35), aged (around 60) and long-lived (about 90). General conclusions and limits of the study: There was a strong correlation between observed TCR beta diversity and the percentage of naive T cells measured by flow cytometry. Bulk unsorted PBMC profiling prevented conclusive comparison of naive and antigen-experienced compartments. Because donor CMV infection status was unknown, age-related changes in expanded clonotypes were potentially confounded. The long-lived group showed more naive CD4+ T cells, fewer expanded clones and increased TCR diversity than the aged group, suggesting age selection. As age increased, observed TCR beta diversity per million T cells dropped in a roughly linear way, and a significant reduction was already evident by age 40. Estimates of total diversity based on one million sequenced T cells were considered lower bounds and underestimates.

The CDR3 goes from the cysteine to the phenylalanine over 15 residues. The sequence is cut down to CDR3 DNA, 45 bases in frame from base 1. CDR1 and CDR2 are read off the germline V gene as MDHEN and SYDVKM. The method was 5' RACE. For sequencing, an Illumina HiSeq 2500 was employed. A second 7 to 11 cycle PCR used a sample-barcoded 5' primer and a J-beta primer mix. Each TCR beta cDNA molecule received a unique molecular identifier from a template-switch 5' adaptor carrying 12 random nucleotides. Each sample yielded at least 2.5 million CDR3-containing paired-end reads. First-strand cDNA was synthesized from all RNA with the Mint cDNA synthesis kit, primed by a TRBC-specific oligonucleotide. All cDNA was treated with uracil-DNA glycosylase and then went through a first 18-cycle PCR with the universal primers M1SS and BC2_uni_R. From the authors' description of their analysis: For normalization, 1 million high-quality reads were randomly selected from each sample, with every read carrying a distinct molecular identifier. Instead of being binned into consensus sequences, reads with shared molecular identifiers were discarded. MiTCR, run with a Q25 quality threshold and the strictest error-elimination algorithm, handled CDR3 identification, clonotype clustering and error correction. A nonparametric unseen species model using Euler transformation provided a lower-bound estimate of total TCR beta diversity. TCRdb applied fastp at Q25 and MiXCR to the public reads, then kept only in-frame beta chains. Each CDR3 protein appears once, grouped with its most common genes and DNA. The V and J calls and clone size are TCRdb's, not the authors'. This sample has 500,000 to 550,000 distinct CDR3 sequences in its table, and approximately 25% of those were observed once. 8.7% of the sample belongs to the ten largest clones.

The donors were some 36 Caucasian individuals from Russia, aged about 6 to 95 years, who were systemically healthy. Around 9.8 milliliters of peripheral blood were collected from each donor into EDTA-treated Vacutainer tubes. PBMCs were isolated by Ficoll-Paque density-gradient centrifugation, with at least 6 million obtained per sample. Total RNA was extracted from PBMCs with Trizol reagent, with at least 6 micrograms obtained per sample. The percentages of naive CD45RAhigh/CD27high T cells were determined by flow cytometry on a PBMC aliquot from every donor. This clonotype has just a few counts. Its antigen remains unidentified. Per-base qualities were not stored, and no clone one base away is much larger. The sample was also linked to a second study, of T cells of mothers and their children. The second study, in turn, reports: Nine systemically healthy Caucasian individuals, comprising three mothers and their six children, were included as donors. cDNA synthesis used all of the extracted RNA, with roughly 1.5 ug of RNA in each 15 ul reaction. In the second PCR, sample barcodes and 2-4 random nucleotides were introduced via the M1S primer. Over 10 million TCR beta CDR3 reads came from each mother, compared with about 3.2 million reads from each child. Thymic selection shapes the output of TCR recombination in a similar way in related and unrelated pairs, and inherited differences have a minor effect. Normalized repertoire overlap was always slightly but never significantly higher in related than unrelated mother-child pairs. No persistent microchimeric T cell clones were found, with a detection sensitivity of approximately 100 clones per million clonotypes. The study used deep NGS to compare TCR beta repertoires of mothers and children, seeking features distinguishing related mother-child pairs from unrelated individuals. The mean age was roughly 44 +/- 4 years for the mothers and roughly 10 +/- 4 years for the children. After adapter ligation was performed with NEBNext reagents, the libraries were sequenced on an Illumina HiSeq 2000 with 100+100 nt paired-end reads. To prevent cross-contamination, the mother and child libraries were prepared one month apart and sequenced in separate runs. Between roughly 450,000 and 2,000,000 distinct TCR beta clonotypes were identified per donor. Naive TCR beta clonotypes were estimated from low-frequency clonotypes matched to each donor's FACS-determined naive share, without sorting.

The TCR originated in a boy between 5 and 17 years old in good health. What was sequenced was blood. Recombination linked TRBV28 to TRBJ2-1; TRBD1 aligns with 8 central bases. The J call may be incorrect, as the DNA end agrees better with TRBJ2-7. The CDR3 in this case is CASSFPRQGSYEQYF. The nucleotides read TGTGCCAGCAGTTTTCCTAGACAGGGGTCTTACGAGCAGTACTTC.